These 22 T cell receptor beta chains were all obtained from the same sample, sequenced in a study of T and B cells in COVID-19 patients. TRB was amplified from about 250-500 ng of blood genomic DNA. TRB rearrangements were amplified by multiplex PCR with BIOMED2 TRB-A/B primers. Using its own MiXCR run on the multiplex PCR reads, TCRdb lists one record per CDR3 protein. This sample yields some 14,000 distinct CDR3 sequences, of which over 25% are seen a single time; 4% belongs to the top ten. Input material: blood. The origin of the receptors is a human donor who had recovered from COVID-19.

This clonotype was seen repeatedly, ten times or more. The chain employs TRBV7-4 and TRBJ1-3, with D perhaps TRBD1 (6 bases). V was pared by 3 bases and J by 3 bases, with 15 bases between. The CDR3 spans 16 residues. CDR1 SGHVT and CDR2 SQSDAQ come from the germline V gene. The CDR3 DNA is TGTGCCAGCAGCTTCGTCGGGGGGCTCGGTGGAAACACCATATATTTT. Residues: CASSFVGGLGGNTIYF.

This clonotype is labeled medium-sized. The gene calls are TRBV27 and TRBJ2-3; 9 bases agree with TRBD2. The germline V gene has CDR1 MNHEY and CDR2 SMNVEV (reference sequence). After removal of 7 bases from V and 2 bases from J, the junction contained 10 bases not matched to a gene. The CDR3 spans 16 residues. CDR3 in DNA: TGTGCCAGCATACCCCTGGCGGGAGGGCCCACAGATACGCAGTATTTT. Its protein product is CASIPLAGGPTDTQYF.

This chain connects TRBV5-1 to TRBJ2-7; D not certain. This CDR3 spans 14 amino acids. Deletions cut 7 bases from V and 2 bases from J, with 16 bases between. Germline values: CDR1 SGHRS, CDR2 YFSETQ. CDR3 bases: TGCGCCAGCGCGGCCGTGCAGCCGCCCTACGAGCAGTACTTC. This encodes CASAAVQPPYEQYF.

This chain joins TRBV12-3 or TRBV12-4 and TRBJ2-7, with 8 nucleotides matching TRBD2. This CDR3 is 13 amino acids long. With V trimmed by 5 bases and J by 3 bases, 3 bases remained unmatched. The CDR3 reads CASSPAGGYEQYF. The CDR3 DNA reads as TGTGCCAGCAGTCCCGCGGGGGGCTACGAGCAGTACTTC.

J is TRBJ2-5 and V is TRBV11-1; TRBD1 matches 7 bases. The junction had 5 bases not matched to a gene; V was cut back by 5 bases and J by 2 bases. The CDR3 is 14 residues long. Germline CDR1 and CDR2: SGHAT and FQDESV (reference sequence). The CDR3 here is CASSQRGQQETQYF. In DNA form, the CDR3 reads TGTGCCAGCAGCCAACGGGGACAGCAAGAGACCCAGTACTTC.

In its sample, this clonotype was seen once. A much larger clone differs by one base, so this may be a read error. The V call is TRBV12-3 or TRBV12-4, the J call TRBJ2-2; 12 nucleotides align to TRBD2. The CDR3 has 17 amino acids. The ends lost 0 bases at V and 7 bases at J; junction bases unmatched: 6. Written as DNA, the CDR3 is TGTGCCAGCAGTTTAGCACCGACTAGCGGGAGTATCGGGGAGCTGTTTTTT. This sequence encodes CASSLAPTSGSIGELFF.

In its sample, this clonotype was seen a few times. This chain uses TRBV6-6 with TRBJ1-5, with D perhaps TRBD1 (5 bases). The CDR3 length is 13 residues. Trimming took 9 bases from V and 7 from J, leaving 16 bases between them. Germline CDR1 MNHNY, CDR2 SVGAGI (reference sequence). This CDR3 is CASGMGPLQPQHF. The CDR3 DNA reads as TGTGCCAGTGGCATGGGACCCCTCCAGCCCCAGCATTTT.

As regards this clonotype: It is likely a read error, because the conserved phenylalanine at the end of the CDR3 is missing. This sequence joins TRBV6-4 and TRBJ1-1; D is unresolved. CDR1 is MRHNA and CDR2 is SNTAGT in the germline V gene. The CDR3 is 13 amino acids. Trimming stripped 0 bases from V and 1 base from J, with 3 bases between. DNA of the CDR3: TGTGCCAGCAGTGACTCGCAGAACACTGAAGCTTTCCTT. This encodes CASSDSQNTEAFL.

This clonotype was counted a single time. Given a much more abundant clone one base away, this may be a read error. V gene TRBV13 combines with J gene TRBJ2-5; tentatively, D is TRBD1 (5 bases). CDR3 length equals 14 residues. V was trimmed by 5 bases and J by 7 bases, leaving 17 bases between them. The germline CDR1 and CDR2 sequences are PRHDT and FYEKMQ (reference sequence). CDR3 sequence: CASSARQSVGTQYF. The CDR3 region has the DNA TGTGCCAGCAGCGCGCGACAGTCAGTTGGGACCCAGTACTTC. The complete variable domain, with remaining parts taken from reference TRBV13 and TRBJ2-5, reads AAGVIQSPRHLIKEKRETATLKCYPIPRHDTVYWYQQGPGQDPQFLISFYEKMQSDKGSIPDRFSAQQFSDYHSELNMSSLELGDSALYFCASSARQSVGTQYFGPGTRLLVL.

Judged by abundance, this clonotype is medium-sized. The chain is built from TRBV29-1 and TRBJ2-7, with D perhaps given as TRBD1 or TRBD2 (5 bases each). Germline V gene data show CDR1 as SQVTM and CDR2 as ANQGSEA. V shed 5 bases and J shed 5 bases, with 10 bases lying between them. The CDR3 totals 11 residues. The CDR3 nucleotides read TGCAGCGTTAGCAGGGACCACGAGCAGTACTTC. This codes for CSVSRDHEQYF.

Within the sample, this clonotype is medium-sized. The gene calls are TRBV19 and TRBJ2-6, with unresolved D. V lost 10 bases to trimming and J lost 4 bases, with 17 bases between them. CDR1 LNHDA and CDR2 SQIVND come from the germline V gene (reference sequence). This CDR3 is 15 amino acids long. CDR3 coding DNA: TGTGCCAAGAAGAGCACGCCGTCCGGGGCCAACGTCCTGACTTTC. Its translation: CAKKSTPSGANVLTF.

Points on this clonotype: This may arise from a read error, as a much more abundant clone is one base away. J is TRBJ1-2 and V is TRBV6-5; a possible D gene is TRBD1 (6 bases). CDR1 is MNHEY and CDR2 is SVGAGI in the germline V gene. The ends were cut back, 4 bases at V and 8 bases at J, with 17 bases in the middle. This CDR3 has 14 amino acids. DNA for the CDR3: TGTGCCAGCAGTTCCCGGTGGGGGCAGTACGGCTACACCTTC. Residues: CASSSRWGQYGYTF.

This clonotype was observed a few times. This rearrangement joins TRBV6-5 to TRBJ1-4, with a tentative D call TRBD1 (6 bases). Trimming left V 6 bases short and J 1 base short, with 12 bases between. There are 15 residues in the CDR3. From germline, CDR1 is MNHEY and CDR2 SVGAGI. As DNA, the CDR3 is TGTGCCAGCAGCCCGAAAGGGGGAACTAATGAAAAACTGTTTTTT. It is translated as CASSPKGGTNEKLFF.

This clonotype came up many times. The V and J genes are TRBV5-6 and TRBJ2-7; the D is unclear. Germline V gene sequence: CDR1 SGHDT, CDR2 YYEEEE. The germline V and J ends were trimmed by 0 bases and 3 bases, with 10 bases remaining between them. The CDR3 is made up of 14 amino acids. The CDR3 DNA reads TGTGCCAGCAGCTTGGTTCGACTTCGCTACGAGCAGTACTTC. It specifies CASSLVRLRYEQYF.

The chain uses TRBV6-4 and TRBJ2-2; TRBD1 is a possible D gene (6 bases). This CDR3 has 16 residues. Germline lookup yields CDR1 MRHNA and CDR2 SNTAGT. V dropped 0 bases and J dropped 3 bases, with 11 bases sitting between them. DNA of the CDR3: TGTGCCAGCAGTGACTCGGGGGCCGGGGACACCGGGGAGCTGTTTTTT. This codes for CASSDSGAGDTGELFF.

The CDR3 sequence is CASSLSGTSGNEQYF. Written as DNA, the CDR3 is TGTGCCAGCAGCTTATCCGGGACTAGCGGAAACGAGCAGTACTTC. The genes are TRBV7-9 and TRBJ2-7, with 11 bases matching TRBD2. V lost 2 bases to trimming and J lost 5 bases; unmatched junction nucleotides: 5. This CDR3 has 15 residues. Per the germline V gene, CDR1 is SEHNR and CDR2 is FQNEAQ (reference sequence).

This clonotype has only a few counts. The chain combines TRBV12-3 or TRBV12-4 with TRBJ2-5; D perhaps matches TRBD1 (5 bases). V dropped 7 bases and J dropped 10 bases, with 13 bases sitting between them. The CDR3 covers 11 residues. In DNA form, the CDR3 reads TGTGCCAGCACCCAAGGGGCAGGCCAGTACTTC. Its translation is CASTQGAGQYF.

In DNA form, the CDR3 reads TGTGCCAGCAGCTTGATAGGGGAACCTAAGTACTTC. It specifies CASSLIGEPKYF. The V gene is TRBV5-4, the J gene TRBJ2-7, with D maybe TRBD1 (5 bases). Germline CDR1 and CDR2: SGHNT and YYREEE (reference sequence). The ends were cut back, 1 base at V and 11 bases at J, with 13 bases in the middle. The CDR3 spans 12 residues.

The chain employs TRBV12-3 or TRBV12-4 and TRBJ1-3, with D hard to call. This CDR3 contains 16 residues. V lost 6 bases, J lost 0 bases, and 15 bases lay in between. The CDR3 spells CASRPRGKGSGNTIYF. Written as DNA, the CDR3 is TGTGCCAGCAGGCCACGGGGAAAGGGCTCTGGAAACACCATATATTTT.

J is TRBJ2-2 and V is TRBV24-1; D gene uncertain. Trimming removed 4 bases at V and 10 bases at J, with 24 bases between. Germline CDR1 and CDR2: KGHDR and SFDVKD. This CDR3 is built from 17 residues. The CDR3 sequence is CATSEKPGPHSLVELFF. The DNA of the CDR3 is TGTGCCACCAGTGAGAAACCCGGGCCCCATTCTCTGGTGGAGCTGTTTTTT.

This clonotype has ten or more counts. The chain uses TRBV15 and TRBJ2-4; D gene ambiguous. Trimming cost V 4 bases and J 0 bases, with 10 bases left between them. The CDR3 runs to 15 residues. Germline values: CDR1 LNHNV, CDR2 YYDKDF (reference sequence). CDR3 protein: CATSNHQPAKNIQYF. The CDR3 nucleotides are TGTGCCACCAGCAATCACCAGCCAGCCAAAAACATTCAGTACTTC.

The rearrangement links TRBV7-2 to TRBJ1-2; tentatively, D is TRBD1 (6 bases). V was trimmed by 5 bases and J by 2 bases, leaving 12 bases between them. Germline CDR1 SGHTA, CDR2 FQGNSA. This CDR3 contains 14 residues. CDR3 sequence: CASSTPGANYGYTF. The CDR3 DNA follows: TGTGCCAGCAGCACGCCAGGGGCAAACTATGGCTACACCTTC. The full variable domain, its missing parts supplied by reference TRBV7-2 and TRBJ1-2, is GAGVSQSPSNKVTEKGKDVELRCDPISGHTALYWYRQSLGQGLEFLIYFQGNSAPDKSGLPSDRFSAERTGGSVSTLTIQRTQQEDSAVYLCASSTPGANYGYTFGSGTRLTVV.